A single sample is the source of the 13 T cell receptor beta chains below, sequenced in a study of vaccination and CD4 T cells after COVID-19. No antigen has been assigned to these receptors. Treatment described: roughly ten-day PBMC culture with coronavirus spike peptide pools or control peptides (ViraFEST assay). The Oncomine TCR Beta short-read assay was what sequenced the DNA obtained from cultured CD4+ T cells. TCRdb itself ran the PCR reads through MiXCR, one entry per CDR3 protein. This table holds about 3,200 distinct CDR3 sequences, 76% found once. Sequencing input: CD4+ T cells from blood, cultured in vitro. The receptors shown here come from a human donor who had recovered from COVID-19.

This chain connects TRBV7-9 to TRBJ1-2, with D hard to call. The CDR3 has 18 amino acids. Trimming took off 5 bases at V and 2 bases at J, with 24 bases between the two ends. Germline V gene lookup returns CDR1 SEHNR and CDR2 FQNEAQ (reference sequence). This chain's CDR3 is CASSPFSEGYEGNYGYTF. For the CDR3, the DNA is TGTGCCAGCAGCCCGTTCTCCGAAGGGTATGAGGGAAACTATGGCTACACCTTC.

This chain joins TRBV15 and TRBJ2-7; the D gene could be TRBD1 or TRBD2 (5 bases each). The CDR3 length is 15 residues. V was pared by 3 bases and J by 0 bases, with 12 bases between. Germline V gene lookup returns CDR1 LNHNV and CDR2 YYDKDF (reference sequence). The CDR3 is CATSRGDRYSYEQYF. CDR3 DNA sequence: TGTGCCACCAGCAGGGGGGACCGATACTCCTACGAGCAGTACTTC.

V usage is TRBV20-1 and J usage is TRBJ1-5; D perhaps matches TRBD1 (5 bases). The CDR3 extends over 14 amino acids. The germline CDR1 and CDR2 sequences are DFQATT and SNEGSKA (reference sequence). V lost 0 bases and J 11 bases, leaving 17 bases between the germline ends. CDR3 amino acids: CSARDRAASGSQHF. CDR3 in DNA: TGCAGTGCTAGAGATAGGGCAGCCTCAGGGTCCCAGCATTTT.

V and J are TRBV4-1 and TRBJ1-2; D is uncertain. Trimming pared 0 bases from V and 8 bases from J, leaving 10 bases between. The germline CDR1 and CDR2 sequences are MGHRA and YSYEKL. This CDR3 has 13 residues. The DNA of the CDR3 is TGCGCCAGCAGCCAAGATGGTCCATCGGGCTACACCTTC. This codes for CASSQDGPSGYTF.

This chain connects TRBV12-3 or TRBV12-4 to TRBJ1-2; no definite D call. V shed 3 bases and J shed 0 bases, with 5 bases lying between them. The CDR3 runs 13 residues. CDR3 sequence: CASSFSANYGYTF. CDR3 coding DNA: TGTGCCAGCAGTTTTTCAGCTAACTATGGCTACACCTTC.

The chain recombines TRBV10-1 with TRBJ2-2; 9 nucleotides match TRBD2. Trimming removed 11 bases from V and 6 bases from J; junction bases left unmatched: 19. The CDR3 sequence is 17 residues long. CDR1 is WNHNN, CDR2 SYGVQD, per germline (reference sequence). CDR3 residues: CAPSWIAGASEAGELFF. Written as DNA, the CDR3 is TGCGCCCCATCCTGGATAGCGGGGGCGTCCGAAGCCGGGGAGCTGTTTTTT.

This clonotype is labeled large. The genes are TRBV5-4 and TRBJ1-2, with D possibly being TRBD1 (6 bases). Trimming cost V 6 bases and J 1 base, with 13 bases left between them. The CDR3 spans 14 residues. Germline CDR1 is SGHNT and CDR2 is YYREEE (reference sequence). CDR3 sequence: CASNQGSDNYGYTF. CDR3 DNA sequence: TGTGCCAGCAATCAGGGGTCGGATAACTATGGCTACACCTTC.

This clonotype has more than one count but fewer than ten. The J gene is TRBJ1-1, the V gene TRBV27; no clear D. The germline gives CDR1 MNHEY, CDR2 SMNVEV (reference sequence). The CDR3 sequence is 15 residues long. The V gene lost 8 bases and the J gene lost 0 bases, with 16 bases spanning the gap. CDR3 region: CASGARRTMNTEAFF. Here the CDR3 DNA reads TGTGCCAGCGGCGCGCGAAGGACCATGAACACTGAAGCTTTCTTT.

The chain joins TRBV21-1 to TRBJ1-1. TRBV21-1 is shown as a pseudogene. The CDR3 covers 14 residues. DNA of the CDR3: TGTGCCAGCAGCAATAGGACGGGGAACACTGAAGCTTTCTTT. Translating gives CASSNRTGNTEAFF.

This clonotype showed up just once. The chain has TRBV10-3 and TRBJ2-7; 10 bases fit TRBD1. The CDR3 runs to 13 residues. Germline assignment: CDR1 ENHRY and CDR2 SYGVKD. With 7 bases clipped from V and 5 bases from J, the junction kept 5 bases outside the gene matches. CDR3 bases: TGTGCCATCACCGGACAGGGGGGCCACGAGCAGTACTTC. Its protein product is CAITGQGGHEQYF.

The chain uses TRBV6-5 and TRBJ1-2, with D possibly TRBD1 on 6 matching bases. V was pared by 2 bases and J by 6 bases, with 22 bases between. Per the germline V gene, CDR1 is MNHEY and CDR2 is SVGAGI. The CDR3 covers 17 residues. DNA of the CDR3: TGTGCCAGCAGTTACCGCGACAGCGAAGGGGGGGAGGATGGCTACACCTTC. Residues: CASSYRDSEGGEDGYTF.

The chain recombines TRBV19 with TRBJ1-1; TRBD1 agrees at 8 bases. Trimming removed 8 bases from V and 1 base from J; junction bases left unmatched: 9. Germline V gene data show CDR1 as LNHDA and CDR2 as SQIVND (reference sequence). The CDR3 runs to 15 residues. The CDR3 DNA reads TGTGCCAGTCCTCCCAGGGGGCTTGAGAACACTGAAGCTTTCTTT. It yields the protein CASPPRGLENTEAFF. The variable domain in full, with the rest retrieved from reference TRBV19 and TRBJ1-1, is DGGITQSPKYLFRKEGQNVTLSCEQNLNHDAMYWYRQDPGQGLRLIYYSQIVNDFQKGDIAEGYSVSREKKESFPLTVTSAQKNPTAFYLCASPPRGLENTEAFFGQGTRLTVV.

CDR3 sequence (DNA): TGCAGTGCTAGGACCGGGACCCCCTACGAGCAGTACTTC. Translation gives CSARTGTPYEQYF. The rearrangement uses TRBV20-1 and TRBJ2-7; D possibly uses TRBD1 or TRBD2 (5 bases each). This CDR3 comprises 13 residues. V lost 3 bases and J lost 2, with 11 bases in between. CDR1 is DFQATT, CDR2 SNEGSKA, per germline (reference sequence).